This entry concerns a single T cell receptor beta chain. Its antigen is unidentified. Treatment in this sample: 10-day PBMC culture with coronavirus spike peptide pools or control peptides (ViraFEST assay). CD4+ T cells that came from the unexposed donor were collected before the COVID-19 pandemic (2011-2018). It was SARS-CoV-2 S/N and four cold-coronavirus spikes that probed unexposed-donor CD4+ T cells, cells permitting. The Oncomine TCR Beta short-read assay was applied to DNA of cultured CD4+ T cells. TCRdb reanalysed the PCR reads using MiXCR and keeps one entry per CDR3 protein. The sample comprises about 4,600 distinct CDR3 sequences, 45% to 70% of which are singletons, and roughly two fifths rests with the top ten. These data are taken from a study of vaccination and CD4 T cells after COVID-19. For the study at large: Post-vaccine sampling followed dose two by a median 72 days (range 14 to 241). Stimulation of cells relied on overlapping spike peptides derived from SARS-CoV-2, HCoV-NL63, HCoV-OC43 and HCoV-229E.

The germline V and J ends were trimmed by 0 bases and 5 bases, with 14 bases remaining between them. Germline V gene data show CDR1 as SGHTA and CDR2 as FQGNSA. CDR3 length equals 16 residues. The sequence was collected from a human donor in good health. Sequences were obtained from CD4+ T cells from blood, cultured in vitro. The chain recombines TRBV7-2 with TRBJ2-1; the D gene is possibly TRBD2 (6 bases). The CDR3 nucleotides read TGTGCCAGCAGCTTAGCCAGTAAGGGACTCAACAATGAGCAGTTCTTC. Encoded protein: CASSLASKGLNNEQFF. The complete variable domain, with remaining parts taken from reference TRBV7-2 and TRBJ2-1, reads GAGVSQSPSNKVTEKGKDVELRCDPISGHTALYWYRQSLGQGLEFLIYFQGNSAPDKSGLPSDRFSAERTGGSVSTLTIQRTQQEDSAVYLCASSLASKGLNNEQFFGPGTRLTVL.